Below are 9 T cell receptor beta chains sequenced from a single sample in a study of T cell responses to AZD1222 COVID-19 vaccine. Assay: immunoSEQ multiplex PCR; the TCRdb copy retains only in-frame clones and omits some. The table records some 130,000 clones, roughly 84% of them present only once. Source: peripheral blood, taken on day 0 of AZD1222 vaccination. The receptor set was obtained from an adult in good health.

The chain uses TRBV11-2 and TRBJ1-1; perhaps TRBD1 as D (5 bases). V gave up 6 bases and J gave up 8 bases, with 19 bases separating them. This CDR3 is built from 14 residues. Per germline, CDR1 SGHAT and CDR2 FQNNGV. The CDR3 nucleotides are TGTGCCAGCAGTTTGCTTCAGGGCTTGGGAGAAGCTTTCTTT. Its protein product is CASSLLQGLGEAFF. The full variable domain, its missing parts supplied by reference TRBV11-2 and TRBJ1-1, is EAGVAQSPRYKIIEKRQSVAFWCNPISGHATLYWYQQILGQGPKLLIQFQNNGVVDDSQLPKDRFSAERLKGVDSTLKIQPAKLEDSAVYLCASSLLQGLGEAFFGQGTRLTVV.

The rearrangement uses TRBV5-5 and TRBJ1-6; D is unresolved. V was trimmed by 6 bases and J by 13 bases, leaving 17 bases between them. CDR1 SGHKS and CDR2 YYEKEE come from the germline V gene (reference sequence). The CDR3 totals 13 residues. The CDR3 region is CASTQDRLGPLHF. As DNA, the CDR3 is TGTGCCAGCACCCAGGACCGGTTAGGGCCCCTCCACTTT. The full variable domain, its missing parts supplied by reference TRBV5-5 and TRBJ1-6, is DAGVTQSPTHLIKTRGQQVTLRCSPISGHKSVSWYQQVLGQGPQFIFQYYEKEERGRGNFPDRFSARQFPNYSSELNVNALLLGDSALYLCASTQDRLGPLHFGNGTRLTVT.

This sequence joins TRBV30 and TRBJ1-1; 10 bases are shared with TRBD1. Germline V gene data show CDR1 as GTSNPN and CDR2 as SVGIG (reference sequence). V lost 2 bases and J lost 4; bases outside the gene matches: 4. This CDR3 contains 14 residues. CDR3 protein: CAWSKGTGVTEAFF. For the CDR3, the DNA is TGTGCCTGGAGTAAGGGGACAGGGGTCACTGAAGCTTTCTTT.

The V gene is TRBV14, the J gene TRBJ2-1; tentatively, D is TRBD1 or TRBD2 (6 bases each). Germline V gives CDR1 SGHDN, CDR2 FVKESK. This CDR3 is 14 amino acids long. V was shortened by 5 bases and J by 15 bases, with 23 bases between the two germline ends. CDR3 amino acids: CASSSKIGQRALFF. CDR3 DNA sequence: TGTGCCAGCAGCTCGAAGATCGGACAGCGGGCCCTGTTCTTC. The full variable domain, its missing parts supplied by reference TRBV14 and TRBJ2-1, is EAGVTQFPSHSVIEKGQTVTLRCDPISGHDNLYWYRRVMGKEIKFLLHFVKESKQDESGMPNNRFLAERTGGTYSTLKVQPAELEDSGVYFCASSSKIGQRALFFGPGTRLTVL.

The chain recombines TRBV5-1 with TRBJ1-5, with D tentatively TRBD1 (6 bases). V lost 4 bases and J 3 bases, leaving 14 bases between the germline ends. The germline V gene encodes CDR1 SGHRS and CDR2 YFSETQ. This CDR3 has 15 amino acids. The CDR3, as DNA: TGCGCCAGCAGCCCTTGGGGGGGCCCCAATCAGCCCCAGCATTTT. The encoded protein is CASSPWGGPNQPQHF.

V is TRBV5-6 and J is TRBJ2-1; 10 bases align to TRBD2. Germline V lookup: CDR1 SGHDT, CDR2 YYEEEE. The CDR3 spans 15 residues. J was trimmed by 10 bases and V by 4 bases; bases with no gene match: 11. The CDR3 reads CASSPGVAGGREQFF. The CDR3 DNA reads TGTGCCAGCAGCCCAGGGGTAGCGGGGGGCAGGGAGCAGTTCTTC.

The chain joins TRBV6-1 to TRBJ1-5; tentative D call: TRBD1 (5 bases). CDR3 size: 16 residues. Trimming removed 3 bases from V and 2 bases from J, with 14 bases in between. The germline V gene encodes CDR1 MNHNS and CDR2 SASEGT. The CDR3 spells CASSESPDIGNQPQHF. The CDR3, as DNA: TGTGCCAGCAGTGAGAGTCCGGACATTGGCAATCAGCCCCAGCATTTT.

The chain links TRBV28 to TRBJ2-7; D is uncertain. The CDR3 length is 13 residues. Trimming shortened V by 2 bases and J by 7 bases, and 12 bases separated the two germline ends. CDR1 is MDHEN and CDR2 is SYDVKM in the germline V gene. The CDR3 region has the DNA TGTGCCAGCAGTTTAGGTCCCAGGTTAGAGCAGTACTTC. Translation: CASSLGPRLEQYF. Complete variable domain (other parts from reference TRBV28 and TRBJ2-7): DVKVTQSSRYLVKRTGEKVFLECVQDMDHENMFWYRQDPGLGLRLIYFSYDVKMKEKGDIPEGYSVSREKKERFSLILESASTNQTSMYLCASSLGPRLEQYFGPGTRLTVT.

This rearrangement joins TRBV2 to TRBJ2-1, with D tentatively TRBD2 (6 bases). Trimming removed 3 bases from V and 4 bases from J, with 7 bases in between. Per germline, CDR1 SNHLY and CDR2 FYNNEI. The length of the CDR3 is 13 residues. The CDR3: CASSEEGYNEQFF. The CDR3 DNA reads TGTGCCAGCAGTGAGGAGGGATACAATGAGCAGTTCTTC.